Each of the 16 T cell receptor beta chains below was sequenced from the same sample in a study of shared clonotypes between healthy human individuals. Naive CD8 cells lacked CD45RO, underwent positive selection for CCR7 and left out terminally differentiated effector memory CD45RA+ cells. The protocol was immunoSEQ multiplex PCR, while the TCRdb copy is restricted to in-frame clones and leaves out a portion. The sample shows hundreds of thousands of clones, 95% to 98% of them seen only once. The source material was naive CD8+ T cells sorted from blood. Receptors were obtained from a man in his thirties or forties in good health.

The genes are TRBV5-1 and TRBJ2-2, with D possibly TRBD1 on 6 matching bases. CDR3 size: 15 residues. V was pared by 0 bases and J by 7 bases, with 13 bases between. The V gene's germline CDR1 is SGHRS and CDR2 YFSETQ. The CDR3 sequence: CASSLVQTGHGELFF. DNA for the CDR3: TGCGCCAGCAGCTTGGTGCAGACAGGACACGGGGAGCTGTTTTTT.

The chain carries TRBV4-3 and TRBJ2-2; no clear D gene. V lost 1 base and J lost 5, with 17 bases in between. The germline CDR1 and CDR2 sequences are LGHNA and YSLEER. There are 17 residues in the CDR3. The CDR3 DNA reads as TGCGCCAGCAGCCAAGTAGTCCTGGAAGGAGAAACCGGGGAGCTGTTTTTT. Its translation is CASSQVVLEGETGELFF.

The J gene is TRBJ1-2, the V gene TRBV14; 9 bases align to TRBD1. Trimming cost V 3 bases and J 4 bases; bases outside gene matches: 6. This CDR3 is 15 amino acids long. Germline CDR1 is SGHDN and CDR2 is FVKESK. This chain's CDR3 is CASSHGTGMRYGYTF. As DNA, the CDR3 is TGTGCCAGCAGCCACGGGACAGGGATGCGCTATGGCTACACCTTC.

The CDR3 protein is CASRDKTGRHEQYF. The DNA for the CDR3 is TGTGCCAGCAGGGACAAGACAGGGCGCCACGAGCAGTACTTC. The J gene is TRBJ2-7, the V gene TRBV27; 7 bases agree with TRBD1. Germline-derived CDR1 and CDR2 are MNHEY and SMNVEV (reference sequence). V lost 6 bases, J lost 5 bases, and 10 bases stayed unmatched. The CDR3 spans 14 residues.

This clone was observed once. This chain links TRBV7-6 with TRBJ2-2; no definite D call. Germline V lookup: CDR1 SGHVS, CDR2 FNYEAQ. V lost 1 base to trimming and J lost 7 bases, with 16 bases between them. The CDR3 is made up of 16 amino acids. CDR3 sequence: CASSLVSAERDGELFF. The CDR3 DNA reads TGTGCCAGCAGCTTAGTATCGGCGGAGCGAGACGGGGAGCTGTTTTTT.

The gene calls are TRBV7-6 and TRBJ2-1, with unresolved D. The germline V and J ends were trimmed by 5 bases and 5 bases, with 13 bases remaining between them. Germline values: CDR1 SGHVS, CDR2 FNYEAQ. CDR3 size: 14 residues. The DNA of the CDR3 is TGTGCCAGCAGCCACCCTTATACTAACAATGAGCAGTTCTTC. It yields the protein CASSHPYTNNEQFF.

The chain couples TRBV6-5 to TRBJ1-1; D is possibly TRBD1 (6 bases). V lost 6 bases, J lost 5 bases, and 13 bases lay in between. Per the germline V gene, CDR1 is MNHEY and CDR2 is SVGAGI. CDR3 size: 13 residues. The CDR3 is CASSRGVGTEAFF. As DNA, the CDR3 is TGTGCCAGCAGCAGGGGCGTGGGGACTGAAGCTTTCTTT.

The rearrangement links TRBV21-1 to TRBJ1-2; the table calls TRBD1, which could not be checked here. TRBV21-1 is a pseudogene locus. The CDR3 loop spans 16 amino acids. The CDR3 nucleotides are TGTGCCAGCAGCATCTTCGGACAGACTTTCTTGTATGGCTACACCTTC. Translated: CASSIFGQTFLYGYTF.

The J gene is TRBJ2-2, the V gene TRBV11-2; unclear D gene. Germline CDR1 reads SGHAT; CDR2 reads FQNNGV. Trimming pared 5 bases from V and 6 bases from J, leaving 10 bases between. The CDR3 has 13 residues. CDR3 residues: CASSPPLAGELFF. CDR3 nucleotides: TGTGCCAGCAGCCCCCCCCTTGCCGGGGAGCTGTTTTTT.

This chain joins TRBV29-1 and TRBJ2-2; 10 bases agree with TRBD1. Germline CDR1 and CDR2: SQVTM and ANQGSEA. The V gene end was trimmed by 7 bases and the J gene end by 4 bases; junction bases not matched to a gene: 6. The CDR3 is 14 residues long. DNA for the CDR3: TGCAGCGGAGCCGGGACAGGGGTCACCGGGGAGCTGTTTTTT. It codes for CSGAGTGVTGELFF.

The chain uses TRBV9 and TRBJ2-7; either TRBD1 or TRBD2 may fit D (5 bases each). This CDR3 has 15 residues. V was cut by 4 bases and J by 0 bases, with 14 bases left in between. In germline, CDR1 is SGDLS, CDR2 YYNGEE. CDR3 in DNA: TGTGCCAGCAGCCCCGAGGGGCAGAGCTCCTACGAGCAGTACTTC. Translating it yields CASSPEGQSSYEQYF.

This chain connects TRBV5-5 to TRBJ2-1; TRBD2 might be the D (5 bases). Germline assignment: CDR1 SGHKS and CDR2 YYEKEE (reference sequence). Between the trimmed V and J ends, which lost 0 bases and 9 bases, there was a span of 13 bases. CDR3 length equals 14 residues. CDR3 in amino acids: CASSLAFRAGEQFF. CDR3 coding DNA: TGTGCCAGCAGCTTGGCTTTCCGGGCGGGTGAGCAGTTCTTC.

The chain links TRBV7-9 to TRBJ1-2; D is perhaps TRBD1 (5 bases). CDR1 SEHNR and CDR2 FQNEAQ come from the germline V gene (reference sequence). The V end lost 7 bases, the J end lost 4 bases, and 16 bases lay between the germline ends. CDR3 size: 14 residues. CDR3: CASTLDTAVYGYTF. The CDR3, as DNA: TGTGCCAGCACCCTGGACACGGCAGTCTATGGCTACACCTTC.

This rearrangement joins TRBV6-5 to TRBJ2-3, with unresolved D. The CDR3 consists of 14 residues. V shed 2 bases and J shed 5 bases, with 11 bases lying between them. Germline loops: CDR1 MNHEY, CDR2 SVGAGI. CDR3 bases: TGTGCCAGCAGTTACGCCCCCGACATAGATACGCAGTATTTT. Its translation: CASSYAPDIDTQYF.

CDR3 sequence (DNA): TGCAGCGTTGAAGGGCGGCAAGGCATACTGTTTTTT. It is translated as CSVEGRQGILFF. This chain connects TRBV29-1 to TRBJ1-4, with D unresolved. Germline V CDR1 and CDR2: SQVTM, ANQGSEA. V was cut by 1 base and J by 13 bases, with 13 bases left in between. The length of the CDR3 is 12 residues.

The CDR3 DNA reads TGTGCCAGCAGCTCGGACCGGCAGGGGGCCGCCGAGCAGTACTTC. The encoded protein is CASSSDRQGAAEQYF. This chain links TRBV7-8 with TRBJ2-7; TRBD1 matches 8 bases. The length of the CDR3 is 15 residues. Germline V gives CDR1 SGHVS, CDR2 FQNEAQ. The V segment lost 4 bases and the J segment 6 bases; nucleotides outside the gene matches: 11.